The 29 T cell receptor beta chains below come from one sample, sequenced in a study of graft-versus-host responses after intestinal transplantation. Repertoires were generated with immunoSEQ multiplex PCR, while TCRdb's copy carries only in-frame clones and drops some. The data hold around 71,000 clones, with 90% to 95% observed a single time. These receptors lack a known antigen. Sequenced material: unstimulated CD8+ T cells sorted from spleen or lymph node cells, taken before intestinal transplant. The receptors shown here come from a human donor who received an intestinal transplant.

The sample holds one count of this clone. The chain combines TRBV15 with TRBJ2-1, with D possibly matching TRBD2 (5 bases). The V gene's germline CDR1 is LNHNV and CDR2 YYDKDF (reference sequence). The germline V and J ends were trimmed by 0 bases and 2 bases, with 14 bases remaining between them. This CDR3 spans 17 amino acids. The CDR3 nucleotides are TGTGCCACCAGCAGAGATCTTTCAGAGGGCCCCTACAATGAGCAGTTCTTC. Protein sequence: CATSRDLSEGPYNEQFF.

The gene calls are TRBV27 and TRBJ2-7; 10 bases are a match to TRBD2. CDR1 and CDR2 (germline): MNHEY, SMNVEV (reference sequence). The CDR3 runs to 15 residues. The junction had 7 bases not matched to a gene; V was cut back by 2 bases and J by 6 bases. The CDR3 nucleotides read TGTGCCAGCAGTTTAGTGGCTAGCGGGAGTCCCGAGCAGTACTTC. It yields the protein CASSLVASGSPEQYF.

The chain links TRBV28 to TRBJ2-3, with 11 bases aligning to TRBD1. The CDR3 sequence is 15 residues long. The J segment lost 5 bases and the V segment lost 4 bases, leaving 5 bases of the junction unmatched. CDR1 and CDR2 (germline): MDHEN, SYDVKM. CDR3 in DNA: TGTGCCAGCAGTTGGGACAGGGGGTATGTAGATACGCAGTATTTT. The encoded protein is CASSWDRGYVDTQYF.

The table lists this clone with a count of one. V usage is TRBV5-1 and J usage is TRBJ2-1, with D unclear. Trimming removed 0 bases from V and 8 bases from J, with 6 bases in between. In germline, CDR1 is SGHRS, CDR2 YFSETQ. This CDR3 spans 12 amino acids. CDR3 sequence (DNA): TGCGCCAGCAGCTTGGTTAAGGATGAGCAGTTCTTC. It yields the protein CASSLVKDEQFF.

This clone was detected once. The V call is TRBV28, the J call TRBJ1-4, with D unclear. The CDR3 sequence is 12 residues long. The V gene lost 7 bases and the J gene lost 4 bases, with 7 bases spanning the gap. Germline V gene lookup returns CDR1 MDHEN and CDR2 SYDVKM. CDR3 nucleotides: TGTGCCAGCACCCGTAATAATGAAAAACTGTTTTTT. Translated: CASTRNNEKLFF.

This chain joins TRBV9 and TRBJ1-6, with D perhaps matching TRBD1 (6 bases). This CDR3 has 13 amino acids. Germline assignment: CDR1 SGDLS and CDR2 YYNGEE. The V end lost 4 bases, the J end lost 9 bases, and 11 bases lay between the germline ends. This CDR3 reads CASSPQGGSPLHF. In nucleotides, the CDR3 is TGTGCCAGCAGCCCACAAGGGGGTTCACCCCTCCACTTT.

The chain recombines TRBV5-4 with TRBJ1-1; D is possibly TRBD1 (6 bases). CDR3 size: 13 residues. Trimming stripped 3 bases from V and 5 bases from J, with 11 bases between. Germline V gene sequence: CDR1 SGHNT, CDR2 YYREEE (reference sequence). CDR3 bases: TGTGCCAGCAGCTCTAACAGGGAGACTGAAGCTTTCTTT. This codes for CASSSNRETEAFF.

This chain uses TRBV27 with TRBJ2-1, with 8 bases that match TRBD2. Germline V lookup: CDR1 MNHEY, CDR2 SMNVEV (reference sequence). Trimming cost V 5 bases and J 5 bases; bases outside gene matches: 5. CDR3 length: 14 amino acids. DNA for the CDR3: TGTGCCAGCAGTGTAGCGGGAAAAAACAATGAGCAGTTCTTC. This translates into CASSVAGKNNEQFF.

The V call is TRBV10-2, the J call TRBJ2-1, with D possibly called TRBD1 or TRBD2 (5 bases each). Per the germline V gene, CDR1 is WSHSY and CDR2 is SAAADI. Trimming cost V 2 bases and J 1 base, with 9 bases left between them. The CDR3 length is 15 residues. The CDR3 is CASSERGVSYNEQFF. The DNA of the CDR3 is TGCGCCAGCAGTGAGAGAGGGGTGTCCTACAATGAGCAGTTCTTC.

V usage is TRBV9 and J usage is TRBJ2-7, with 9 bases fitting TRBD2. This CDR3 is 16 amino acids long. The ends lost 2 bases at V and 2 bases at J; junction bases unmatched: 8. From germline, CDR1 is SGDLS and CDR2 YYNGEE. The CDR3 sequence: CASSVVKREVTYEQYF. The DNA of the CDR3 is TGTGCCAGCAGCGTTGTGAAGCGGGAGGTAACCTACGAGCAGTACTTC.

The gene calls are TRBV5-1 and TRBJ2-2; D remains unclear. The CDR3 loop spans 16 amino acids. V was clipped by 1 base and J by 3 bases, with 13 bases between them. Per germline, CDR1 SGHRS and CDR2 YFSETQ. The CDR3 sequence: CASSLLGFIDTGELFF. For the CDR3, the DNA is TGCGCCAGCAGCTTGTTGGGGTTTATAGACACCGGGGAGCTGTTTTTT.

The genes are TRBV19 and TRBJ2-1, with a possible D match to TRBD2 (6 bases). This CDR3 is built from 14 residues. Trimming pared 3 bases from V and 0 bases from J, leaving 6 bases between. Germline CDR1 reads LNHDA; CDR2 reads SQIVND (reference sequence). The CDR3 protein is CASSMRDSYNEQFF. The CDR3 DNA sequence: TGTGCCAGTAGTATGCGGGACTCCTACAATGAGCAGTTCTTC.

This sequence joins TRBV30 and TRBJ1-1; D remains ambiguous. CDR3 length: 14 amino acids. V was clipped by 0 bases and J by 4 bases, with 12 bases between them. Germline V gene sequence: CDR1 GTSNPN, CDR2 SVGIG (reference sequence). CDR3 region: CAWSVEDWGTEAFF. For the CDR3, the DNA is TGTGCCTGGAGTGTAGAGGATTGGGGCACTGAAGCTTTCTTT.

The chain carries TRBV7-8 and TRBJ2-2; D ambiguous. There are 17 residues in the CDR3. The V end was cut by 10 bases, the J end by 2 bases, with 23 bases between. Germline CDR1 reads SGHVS; CDR2 reads FQNEAQ. DNA for the CDR3: TGTGCCACCTACCGTGGAGCGCCTCTTATCAACACCGGGGAGCTGTTTTTT. Residues: CATYRGAPLINTGELFF.

The V call is TRBV29-1, the J call TRBJ2-1; the D is unclear. The CDR3 covers 12 residues. V was cut by 4 bases and J by 5 bases, with 9 bases left in between. Germline loops: CDR1 SQVTM, CDR2 ANQGSEA. The CDR3 DNA is TGCAGCGTTGTGTACGCAGACAATGAGCAGTTCTTC. It specifies CSVVYADNEQFF.

The rearrangement uses TRBV7-6 and TRBJ1-5, with D perhaps matching TRBD1 (6 bases). Germline V gene data show CDR1 as SGHVS and CDR2 as FNYEAQ. The CDR3 spans 15 residues. The V gene lost 5 bases and the J gene lost 0 bases, with 11 bases spanning the gap. CDR3 in DNA: TGTGCCAGCAGCCTAGGGGGAAATAGCAATCAGCCCCAGCATTTT. Encoded protein: CASSLGGNSNQPQHF.

The V gene is TRBV28, the J gene TRBJ1-1; 7 positions match TRBD1. The CDR3 loop spans 14 amino acids. V trimming: 5 bases; J trimming: 1 base; junction bases outside the gene matches: 4. Per germline, CDR1 MDHEN and CDR2 SYDVKM. CDR3 sequence reads: CASSPGGWNTEAFF. Written as DNA, the CDR3 is TGTGCCAGCAGTCCAGGGGGGTGGAACACTGAAGCTTTCTTT.

This chain uses TRBV29-1 with TRBJ2-1; 8 bases match TRBD2. The CDR3 loop spans 15 amino acids. Unmatched junction bases numbered 14, after V lost 7 bases and J lost 6 bases. CDR1 SQVTM and CDR2 ANQGSEA come from the germline V gene. The CDR3 nucleotides read TGCAGCGGTCGGGATGCGGGACTAGTTGGCAATGAGCAGTTCTTC. This codes for CSGRDAGLVGNEQFF.

To note about this clone: The junction departs from the called germline gene at one end, perhaps through a read error. Distinct nucleotide sequences in the sample also encode this CDR3. The chain carries TRBV27 and TRBJ2-7; possibly TRBD1 or TRBD2 for D (5 bases each). The length of the CDR3 is 15 residues. The germline CDR1 and CDR2 sequences are MNHEY and SMNVEV (reference sequence). The CDR3 reads CASSLVQASSYEQYF. The CDR3 coding sequence is TGTGCCAGCAGTTTAGTACAGGCTAGCTCCTACGAGCAGTATTTC.

This rearrangement joins TRBV2 to TRBJ1-5; 7 positions agree with TRBD1. This CDR3 spans 14 amino acids. With V trimmed by 6 bases and J by 6 bases, 8 bases remained unmatched. Germline V lookup: CDR1 SNHLY, CDR2 FYNNEI. CDR3 amino acids: CASSRDSSSQPQHF. CDR3 DNA: TGTGCCAGCAGCCGGGACAGTAGCTCTCAGCCCCAGCATTTT.

The rearrangement uses TRBV9 and TRBJ1-4; D perhaps matches TRBD1 (6 bases). V lost 3 bases and J 3 bases, leaving 18 bases between the germline ends. Looked up from germline, CDR1 is SGDLS and CDR2 is YYNGEE. The CDR3 totals 17 residues. Here the CDR3 reads CASSGQGRGLANEKLFF. The CDR3 nucleotides read TGTGCCAGCAGCGGTCAGGGCAGGGGTTTGGCTAATGAAAAACTGTTTTTT.

The sample holds a few counts of this clone. The chain couples TRBV10-2 to TRBJ2-5, with D tentatively TRBD1 or TRBD2 (5 bases each). The CDR3 extends over 13 amino acids. Germline assignment: CDR1 WSHSY and CDR2 SAAADI. V lost 6 bases to trimming and J lost 2 bases, with 10 bases between them. In nucleotides, the CDR3 is TGCGCCAGCAGCGGGACGGGTCAAGAGACCCAGTACTTC. This encodes CASSGTGQETQYF.

This clone was recorded once. The rearrangement uses TRBV10-2 and TRBJ1-5; D possibly corresponds to TRBD1 (6 bases). The CDR3 runs to 15 residues. Germline V CDR1 and CDR2: WSHSY, SAAADI. V lost 3 bases, J lost 8 bases, and 17 bases lay in between. The CDR3 spells CASSETGMGAEPQHF. CDR3 coding DNA: TGCGCCAGCAGTGAAACCGGGATGGGGGCAGAGCCCCAGCATTTT.

This chain links TRBV7-6 with TRBJ2-3; D may be TRBD1 (5 bases). There are 13 residues in the CDR3. V dropped 5 bases and J dropped 2 bases, with 8 bases sitting between them. CDR1 is SGHVS, CDR2 FNYEAQ, per germline. The DNA of the CDR3 is TGTGCCAGCAGCCCTGGGGCCACAGATACGCAGTATTTT. The encoded protein is CASSPGATDTQYF.

The CDR3 nucleotides are TGCGCCAGCAGGACTACTACCTACGAGACCCAGTACTTC. Translated: CASRTTTYETQYF. The chain recombines TRBV5-1 with TRBJ2-5, with a tentative D call TRBD2 (5 bases). Germline CDR1 reads SGHRS; CDR2 reads YFSETQ. V was clipped by 5 bases and J by 5 bases, with 13 bases between them. The CDR3 has 13 residues. The full variable domain, its missing parts supplied by reference TRBV5-1 and TRBJ2-5, is KAGVTQTPRYLIKTRGQQVTLSCSPISGHRSVSWYQQTPGQGLQFLFEYFSETQRNKGNFPGRFSGRQFSNSRSEMNVSTLELGDSALYLCASRTTTYETQYFGPGTRLLVL.

This clone came up once. The gene calls are TRBV7-9 and TRBJ2-5; tentatively, D is TRBD1 or TRBD2 (5 bases each). This CDR3 comprises 14 residues. V was shortened by 5 bases and J by 5 bases, with 15 bases between the two germline ends. Germline CDR1 is SEHNR and CDR2 is FQNEAQ (reference sequence). CDR3 loop: CASSPQPGAETQYF. CDR3 in DNA: TGTGCCAGCAGCCCCCAACCCGGGGCCGAGACCCAGTACTTC.

The chain recombines TRBV6-1 with TRBJ2-7, with D hard to call. Trimming removed 5 bases at V and 6 bases at J, with 14 bases between. The CDR3 length is 13 residues. Germline V gene sequence: CDR1 MNHNS, CDR2 SASEGT. The CDR3 here is CASSSGPEAEQYF. CDR3 DNA sequence: TGTGCCAGCAGTTCCGGACCAGAGGCCGAGCAGTACTTC.

This clone has just one count. The rearrangement joins TRBV4-1 to TRBJ1-1; the D is unclear. The germline CDR1 and CDR2 sequences are MGHRA and YSYEKL. The CDR3 spans 13 residues. The V end was cut by 3 bases, the J end by 3 bases, with 8 bases between. In DNA form, the CDR3 reads TGCGCCAGCAGCCAGATTAAGGACACTGAAGCTTTCTTT. It specifies CASSQIKDTEAFF.

The V gene is TRBV27, the J gene TRBJ2-7; weak D call: TRBD2 (7 bases). The CDR3 consists of 14 residues. Germline V gene data show CDR1 as MNHEY and CDR2 as SMNVEV (reference sequence). V shed 6 bases and J shed 3 bases, with 15 bases lying between them. This chain's CDR3 is CASSVGGGGYEQYF. As DNA, the CDR3 is TGTGCCAGCAGCGTAGGGGGAGGGGGCTACGAGCAGTACTTC.